This T cell receptor (beta chain) was recovered during a study of blood T cell repertoires in COVID-19. As for the study in general: Both acute and convalescent COVID-19 samples were obtained from the United States, Italy and Spain. PBMCs, B-cell-depleted T cells, or T cells provided the cDNA or gDNA that made up the material.

The CDR3 extends over 18 amino acids. J lost 4 bases, V lost 3 bases, and 12 bases had no gene match. Germline-derived CDR1 and CDR2 are LNHDA and SQIVND (reference sequence). In the original analysis: Estimates of nucleated cell counts were drawn from the amplification of reference gene primers. The repertoire was sequenced with immunoSEQ multiplex PCR; TCRdb's copy has only in-frame clones and lacks some. That table is the source of V, J and clone size, and D and trimming were worked out from the DNA. The sample includes roughly 120,000 clones, approximately 86% of them seen just once. This chain uses TRBV19 with TRBJ1-2; TRBD1 agrees at 12 bases. Sequenced: peripheral blood. The sequence was obtained from a man aged 40-50 years with acute or convalescent COVID-19. CDR3 bases: TGTGCCAGTAGTATTGATGGGACAGGGGGCCCATATTCCTATGGCTACACCTTC. This gives the protein CASSIDGTGGPYSYGYTF.